Ten or more counts support the clone carrying this TCR beta chain. Its antigen is as yet unknown. The sample belongs to a study of CD8+CD57+ T cells in acquired aplastic anemia. Overall study: Across the sorted CD4+ and CD8+ cells, DNA amounts averaged roughly 3.5 ug.

Points from the study as a whole: No significant patient-versus-control difference appeared in CD8+ Simpson's diversity. Almost 30 shared CD8+ CDR3s appeared highly expressed within patients' immunodominant clones.

The template used for profiling TCR beta VDJ and CDR3 was genomic DNA. Each CDR3 protein is one row after TCRdb ran MiXCR on the reads. The sample lists 200,000 to 300,000 distinct CDR3 sequences, around 46% occurring once. The germline V gene has CDR1 DFQATT and CDR2 SNEGSKA (reference sequence). The germline V and J ends were trimmed by 3 bases and 7 bases, with 10 bases remaining between them. CDR3 length: 11 amino acids. Sequencing was done on patients that had shown CD8+CD57+ cell expansion by flow cytometry. Patients were therapy-naive when their blood was sampled. This chain connects TRBV20-1 to TRBJ2-7; possibly TRBD2 for D (5 bases). The source of this sequence is a human donor with aplastic anemia. Material for sequencing was sorted CD4+, CD8+, or CD8+CD57+ T cells (not recorded which) from PBMCs. CDR3 coding DNA: TGCAGTGCTAGTGAGGGAATGGAGCAGTACTTC. Protein product: CSASEGMEQYF.